The text below deals with one TCR beta chain. This record comes from a study of OX40 agonist ivuxolimab in advanced cancers. Overall study context: It was ivuxolimab, an agonistic anti-OX40 (CD134) antibody, that patients were treated with.

The length of the CDR3 is 14 residues. V was clipped by 8 bases and J by 0 bases; unmatched bases: 5. Germline V lookup: CDR1 MDHEN, CDR2 SYDVKM. Sequenced by immunoSEQ multiplex PCR; TCRdb stores in-frame clones only, minus some. This sample yields about 79,000 clones, of which around 94% are seen a single time; 8.5% to 10% belongs to the top ten. The origin of this receptor is an adult with an advanced solid tumor such as melanoma, head and neck, liver or kidney cancer. The specimen was CD4+ or CD8+ T cells sorted from blood, collected in a trial of the OX40 agonist ivuxolimab. The chain employs TRBV28 and TRBJ2-3, with TRBD1 matching 7 bases. The CDR3 DNA follows: TGTGCCAGCGTCGGACAGGACAGCACAGATACGCAGTATTTT. Its translation: CASVGQDSTDTQYF.